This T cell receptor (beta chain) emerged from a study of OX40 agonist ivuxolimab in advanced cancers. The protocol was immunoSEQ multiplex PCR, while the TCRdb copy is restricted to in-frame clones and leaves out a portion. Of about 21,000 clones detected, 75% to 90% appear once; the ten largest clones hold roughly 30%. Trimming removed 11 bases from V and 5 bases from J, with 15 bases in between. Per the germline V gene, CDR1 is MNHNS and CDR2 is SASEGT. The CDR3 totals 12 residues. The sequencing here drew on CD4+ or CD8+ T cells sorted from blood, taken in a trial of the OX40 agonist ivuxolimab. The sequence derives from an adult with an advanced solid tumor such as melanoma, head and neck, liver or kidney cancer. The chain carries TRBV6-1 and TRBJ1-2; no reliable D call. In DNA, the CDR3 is TGTGCCTGCGGATTTGGGTATTATGGCTACACCTTC. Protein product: CACGFGYYGYTF.